This T cell receptor (beta chain) is drawn from a study of cytomegalovirus exposure and HLA in healthy donors. Study observations and caveats: Among the CMV-associated chains, three were confirmed in vitro as specific for CMV antigens. Accurate HLA-A and HLA-B prediction from TCR beta sequences was reported for most subjects. In an earlier analysis, about 87% or about 30%: the productive usage of most TCR beta V segments.

The CDR3 is 14 amino acids. V trimming: 2 bases; J trimming: 4 bases; junction bases outside the gene matches: 2. CDR1 MNHEY and CDR2 SMNVEV come from the germline V gene (reference sequence). The primer mix had 60 Vbeta and 13 Jbeta primers. Clones were sequenced by immunoSEQ multiplex PCR, and TCRdb holds only the in-frame ones, with some missing. Of 150,000 to 200,000 clones listed, roughly four fifths are singletons. In its sample, this clone was seen a few times. Its matching antigen is unknown. The sequenced sample was PBMCs. The chain has TRBV27 and TRBJ1-5; 7 positions agree with TRBD1. The receptor was derived from a man between 18 and 29 years old in good health and CMV-seronegative. The CDR3 reads CASSLQGGNQPQHF. CDR3 bases: TGTGCCAGCAGTTTACAGGGGGGAAATCAGCCCCAGCATTTT.